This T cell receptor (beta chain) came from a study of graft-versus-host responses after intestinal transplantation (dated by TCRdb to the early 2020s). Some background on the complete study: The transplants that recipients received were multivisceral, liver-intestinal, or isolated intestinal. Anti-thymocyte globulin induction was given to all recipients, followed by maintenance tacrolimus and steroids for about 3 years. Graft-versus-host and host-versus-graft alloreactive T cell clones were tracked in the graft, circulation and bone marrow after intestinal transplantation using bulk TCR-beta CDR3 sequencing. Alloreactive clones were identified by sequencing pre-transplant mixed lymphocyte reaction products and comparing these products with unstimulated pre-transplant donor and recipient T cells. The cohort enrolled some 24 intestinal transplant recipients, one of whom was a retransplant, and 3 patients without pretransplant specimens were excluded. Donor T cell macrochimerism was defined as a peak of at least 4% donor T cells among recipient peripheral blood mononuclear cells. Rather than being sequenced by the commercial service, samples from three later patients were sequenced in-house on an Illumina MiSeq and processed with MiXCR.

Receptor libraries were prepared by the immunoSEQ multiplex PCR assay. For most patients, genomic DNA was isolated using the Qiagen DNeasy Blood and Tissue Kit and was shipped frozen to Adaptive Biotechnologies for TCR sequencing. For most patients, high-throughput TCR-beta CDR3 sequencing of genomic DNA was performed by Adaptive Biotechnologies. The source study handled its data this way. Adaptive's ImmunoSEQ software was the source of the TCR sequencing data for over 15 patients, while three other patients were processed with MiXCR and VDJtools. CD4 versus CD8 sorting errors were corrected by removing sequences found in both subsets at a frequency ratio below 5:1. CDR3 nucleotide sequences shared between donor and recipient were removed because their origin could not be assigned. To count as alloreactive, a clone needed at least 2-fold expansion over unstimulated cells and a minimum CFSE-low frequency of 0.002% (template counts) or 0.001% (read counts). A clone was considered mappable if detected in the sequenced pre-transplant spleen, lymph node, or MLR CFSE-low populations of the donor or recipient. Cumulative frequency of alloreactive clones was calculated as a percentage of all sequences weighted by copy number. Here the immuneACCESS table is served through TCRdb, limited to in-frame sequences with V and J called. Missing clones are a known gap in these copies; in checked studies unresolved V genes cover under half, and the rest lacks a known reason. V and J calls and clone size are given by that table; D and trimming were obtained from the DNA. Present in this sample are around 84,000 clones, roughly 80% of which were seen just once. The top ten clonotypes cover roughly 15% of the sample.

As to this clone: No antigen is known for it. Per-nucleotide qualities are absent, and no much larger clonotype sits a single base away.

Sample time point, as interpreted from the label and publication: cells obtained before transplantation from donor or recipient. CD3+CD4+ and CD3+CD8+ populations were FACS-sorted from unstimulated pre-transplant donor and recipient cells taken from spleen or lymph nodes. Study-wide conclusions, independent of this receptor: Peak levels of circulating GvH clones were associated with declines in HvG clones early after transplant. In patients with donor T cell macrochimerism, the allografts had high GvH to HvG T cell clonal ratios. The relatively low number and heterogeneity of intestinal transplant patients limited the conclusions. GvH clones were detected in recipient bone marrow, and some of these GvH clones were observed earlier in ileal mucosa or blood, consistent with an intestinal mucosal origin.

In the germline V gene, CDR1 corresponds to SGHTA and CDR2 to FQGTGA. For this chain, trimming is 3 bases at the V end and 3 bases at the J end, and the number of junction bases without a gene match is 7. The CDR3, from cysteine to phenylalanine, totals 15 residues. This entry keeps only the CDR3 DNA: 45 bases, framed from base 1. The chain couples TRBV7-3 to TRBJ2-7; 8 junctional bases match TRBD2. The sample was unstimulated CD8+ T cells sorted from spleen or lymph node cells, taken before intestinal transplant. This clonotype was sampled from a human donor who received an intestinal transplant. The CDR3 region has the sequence CASSFGGRKSYEQYF. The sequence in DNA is TGTGCCAGCAGCTTCGGCGGGAGGAAGAGCTACGAGCAGTACTTC. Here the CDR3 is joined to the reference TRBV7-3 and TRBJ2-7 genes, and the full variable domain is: GAGVSQTPSNKVTEKGKYVELRCDPISGHTALYWYRQSLGQGPEFLIYFQGTGAADDSGLPNDRFFAVRPEGSVSTLKIQRTERGDSAVYLCASSFGGRKSYEQYFGPGTRLTVT.